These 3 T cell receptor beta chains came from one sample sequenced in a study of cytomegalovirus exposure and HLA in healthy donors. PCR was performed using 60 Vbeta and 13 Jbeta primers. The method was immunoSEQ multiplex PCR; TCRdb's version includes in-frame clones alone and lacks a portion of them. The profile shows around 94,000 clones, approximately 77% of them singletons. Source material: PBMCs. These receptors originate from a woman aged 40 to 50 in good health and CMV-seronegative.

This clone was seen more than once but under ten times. The CDR3 DNA is TGTGCCAGCAGCCCAGGGGTTGAGTCGACCGGGGAGCTGTTTTTT. This sequence encodes CASSPGVESTGELFF. This sequence joins TRBV7-3 and TRBJ2-2, with D tentatively TRBD1 (6 bases). Per germline, CDR1 SGHTA and CDR2 FQGTGA. With 5 bases removed from V and 5 bases from J, the gap between germline ends came to 15 bases. The CDR3 is 15 amino acids.

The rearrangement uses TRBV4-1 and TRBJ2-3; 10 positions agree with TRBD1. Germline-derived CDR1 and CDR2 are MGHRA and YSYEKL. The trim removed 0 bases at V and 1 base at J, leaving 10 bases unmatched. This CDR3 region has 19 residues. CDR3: CASSQDLVRDRGRTDTQYF. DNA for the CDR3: TGCGCCAGCAGCCAAGATCTAGTTCGGGACAGGGGCCGCACAGATACGCAGTATTTT.

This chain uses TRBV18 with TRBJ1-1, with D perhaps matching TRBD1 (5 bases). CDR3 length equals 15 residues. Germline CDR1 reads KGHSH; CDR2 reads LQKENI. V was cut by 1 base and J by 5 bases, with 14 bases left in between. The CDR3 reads CASSPLYRGETEAFF. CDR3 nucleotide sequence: TGTGCCAGCTCACCACTTTATCGGGGGGAAACTGAAGCTTTCTTT.